The rows below give T cell receptor beta chains drawn from one sample of a study of identical twins. TCRdb used MiXCR to reprocess the 5' RACE reads, holding one entry per CDR3 protein. The repertoire holds about 250,000 distinct CDR3 sequences, with over 11% as singletons. The material sequenced was memory (CD45RO+) T cells sorted from blood. Receptor source: a woman aged 18-29 years in good health. The CDR3 runs from the conserved cysteine through the conserved F or W. A D gene is named only where the DNA matches it firmly. Expanded clones get a size class; other rows say once, few or many, or leave the size out.

D gene	clone size	V gene	CDR3 length	J gene	CDR3 DNA	CDR3 protein
NA	NA	TRBV7-2	13	TRBJ2-3	TGTGCCAGCAGCTTCTCCGCAACAGATACGCAGTATTTT	CASSFSATDTQYF
NA	many	TRBV30	16	TRBJ1-4	TGTGCCTGGAAACCCCACCGGGGAGGGGGGGACGAAAAACTGTTTTTT	CAWKPHRGGGDEKLFF
NA	NA	TRBV20-1	11	TRBJ2-3	TGCAGTGCTATGTACTTGGATACGCAGTATTTT	CSAMYLDTQYF
TRBD1	NA	TRBV6-5	15	TRBJ1-1	TGTGCCAGCAGTTATACAGGGGGCATGAACACTGAAGCTTTCTTT	CASSYTGGMNTEAFF
NA	few	TRBV28	15	TRBJ2-7	TGTGCCAGCAGTGCCACAGGTGCCCCTCCCTACGAGCAGTACTTC	CASSATGAPPYEQYF
TRBD1	NA	TRBV16	15	TRBJ1-2	TGTGCCAGCAGCCAATGGACAGGGGCTAACTATGGCTACACCTTC	CASSQWTGANYGYTF
NA	many	TRBV20-1	12	TRBJ1-2	TGCAGTGCTAGCGACCTTGCGTGGGGCTACACCTTC	CSASDLAWGYTF
NA	few	TRBV19	16	TRBJ2-2	TGTGCCAGTAGTCGTCATAGCGGAACGAACACCGGGGAGCTGTTTTTT	CASSRHSGTNTGELFF
NA	NA	TRBV7-9	11	TRBJ1-4	TGTGCCAGCAGCTTAGGAGGCCTCGTGCTTTTT	CASSLGGLVLF
TRBD1	few	TRBV6-2/TRBV6-3	15	TRBJ1-1	TGTGCCAGCAGTCACCATGACAGGGCAGGCACTGAAGCTTTCTTT	CASSHHDRAGTEAFF
NA	few	TRBV6-1	13	TRBJ2-1	TGTGCCAGCAGGGGTCAGGGGTACAATGAGCAGTTCTTC	CASRGQGYNEQFF
NA	many	TRBV7-2	12	TRBJ2-3	TGTGCCAGCAGCCTTGATGTCGATACGCAGTATTTT	CASSLDVDTQYF
TRBD2	few	TRBV24-1	20	TRBJ2-3	TGTGCCACCAGTGATTTTGGATTGGTCCGGACTAGCAGAAGCACAGATACGCAGTATTTT	CATSDFGLVRTSRSTDTQYF
TRBD1	NA	TRBV10-3	16	TRBJ2-2	TGTGCCATCAGTGAGTTACTTGGACAGGGCACCGGGGAGCTGTTTTTT	CAISELLGQGTGELFF
NA	many	TRBV4-3	13	TRBJ2-3	TGCGCCAGCAGCCAAGGGGAGGGGGGTACGCAGTATTTT	CASSQGEGGTQYF
NA	many	TRBV9	14	TRBJ2-7	TGTGCCAGCAGCGAGGGGGTCCAGCTAGACGAGCAGTACTTC	CASSEGVQLDEQYF
TRBD1	NA	TRBV4-1	17	TRBJ2-7	TGCGCCAGCAGCCAACGCCCCCGGGACAGTACCTCCTACGAGCAGTACTTC	CASSQRPRDSTSYEQYF
NA	many	TRBV5-1	12	TRBJ2-4	TGCGCCAGCAGCTTGGAAAAAAACATTCAGTACTTC	CASSLEKNIQYF
NA	many	TRBV11-2	17	TRBJ2-2	TGTGCCAGCAGCTCTCGGGACTCCTTCAAATCGGCCGGGGAGCTGTTTTTT	CASSSRDSFKSAGELFF
TRBD2	few	TRBV10-3	15	TRBJ2-2	TGTGCCACCGGCCGAGCGGGGGATAACACCGGGGAGCTGTTTTTT	CATGRAGDNTGELFF
TRBD2	few	TRBV20-1	13	TRBJ2-5	TGCAGTGCTAGACCTAGCGGCCAAGAGACCCAGTACTTC	CSARPSGQETQYF
TRBD1	few	TRBV11-2	15	TRBJ2-3	TGTGCCAGCAAGCGGACAGGGACTAGCACAGATACGCAGTATTTT	CASKRTGTSTDTQYF
NA	many	TRBV3-1	15	TRBJ2-3	TGTGCCAGCAGCCATTGGAGGCACGGCGCCGATACGCAGTATTTT	CASSHWRHGADTQYF
NA	NA	TRBV7-2	14	TRBJ2-7	TGTGCCAGCAGCAATGACAGGTACTCCTACGAGCAGTACTTC	CASSNDRYSYEQYF
NA	NA	TRBV4-3	13	TRBJ2-7	TGCGCCAGCAGCCAAGAAGGCGGGGTCGAGCAGTACTTC	CASSQEGGVEQYF
TRBD1	NA	TRBV10-3	15	TRBJ1-1	TGTGCCATCACTCCGACAGGGGAGGCGAACACTGAAGCTTTCTTT	CAITPTGEANTEAFF
NA	NA	TRBV6-9	12	TRBJ2-7	TGTGCCAGCCCCCATTGCGGGTACGAGCAGTACTTC	CASPHCGYEQYF
TRBD2	NA	TRBV11-3	16	TRBJ2-1	TGTGCCAGCAGCTACCCTGGACTAGGATTGTACAATGAGCAGTTCTTC	CASSYPGLGLYNEQFF
TRBD1	NA	TRBV5-1	14	TRBJ1-2	TGCGCCAGCAGCTTGAGGACAGGCGGGGATGGCTACACCTTC	CASSLRTGGDGYTF
NA	many	TRBV6-2/TRBV6-3	17	TRBJ1-1	TGTGCCAGCAGTTACTTGGCAGGGACCGCGCTCAACACTGAAGCTTTCTTT	CASSYLAGTALNTEAFF
NA	NA	TRBV18	15	TRBJ2-3	TGTGCCAGCTCACCAAGGGCAAACCCCGCAGATACGCAGTATTTT	CASSPRANPADTQYF
TRBD2	few	TRBV29-1	11	TRBJ2-5	TGCAGCGTTGCTAGCGGTGAGACCCAGTACTTC	CSVASGETQYF
NA	many	TRBV27	12	TRBJ2-7	TGTGCCAGCAGTTTCTATGGCAGCGAGCAGTACTTC	CASSFYGSEQYF
NA	NA	TRBV2	15	TRBJ1-6	TGTGCCAGCAGTGATTTCATACGGGGAAATTCACCCCTCCACTTT	CASSDFIRGNSPLHF
NA	many	TRBV20-1	15	TRBJ1-1	TGCAGTGCTAGACAGGGTAGGAGGGAGAACACTGAAGCTTTCTTT	CSARQGRRENTEAFF
TRBD2	few	TRBV20-1	15	TRBJ2-1	TGCAGTGCTAGGTTTCGCGGGAGGATCGTCAATGAGCAGTTCTTC	CSARFRGRIVNEQFF
NA	many	TRBV7-8	15	TRBJ2-5	TGTGCCAGCAGCCCTACCATGGCAGTTCAAGAGACCCAGTACTTC	CASSPTMAVQETQYF
NA	few	TRBV20-1	13	TRBJ2-7	TGCAGTGCTATGGATCCACATCCCTACGAGCAGTACTTC	CSAMDPHPYEQYF
TRBD1	few	TRBV5-1	14	TRBJ2-5	TGCGCCAGCAGCTTGACAGGGGACCAAGAGACCCAGTACTTC	CASSLTGDQETQYF
TRBD2	NA	TRBV10-3	15	TRBJ2-1	TGTGCCATCAGTGAGGGGCTAGCGGGGACCAATGAGCAGTTCTTC	CAISEGLAGTNEQFF
TRBD2	NA	TRBV20-1	14	TRBJ2-1	TGCAGTGCCTTTAGCGGGAGCCGGAACAATGAGCAGTTCTTC	CSAFSGSRNNEQFF
NA	many	TRBV3-1	14	TRBJ2-3	TGTGCCAGCAGCCAAGGAGGGGGCACAGATACGCAGTATTTT	CASSQGGGTDTQYF